One sample yielded the 32 T cell receptor beta chains listed below, sequenced in a study of beta chain features in type 1 diabetes. All of the isolated RNA was reverse transcribed, so expressed TCRB transcripts were sequenced. Sequencing was performed with immunoSEQ multiplex PCR; in TCRdb, only in-frame clones are kept and a portion is missing. The data hold a few hundred thousand clones, with around 14% observed a single time. Material: naive CD4+ T cells from blood. These receptor sequences come from a man younger than 45 in good health.

This clone has only a few counts. The rearrangement links TRBV7-6 to TRBJ1-4, with D unresolved. CDR3 length: 12 residues. Per germline, CDR1 SGHVS and CDR2 FNYEAQ. Deletions cut 5 bases from V and 7 bases from J, with 8 bases between. The CDR3 DNA is TGTGCCAGCAGCCTACTATCTGAAAAACTGTTTTTT. It specifies CASSLLSEKLFF.

The rearrangement uses TRBV5-6 and TRBJ2-5, with D perhaps matching TRBD2 (6 bases). The germline V gene has CDR1 SGHDT and CDR2 YYEEEE. This CDR3 is 13 amino acids long. Trimming removed 2 bases at V and 5 bases at J, with 10 bases between. The DNA for the CDR3 is TGTGCCAGCAGCTTTGGGGGGTTGGAGACCCAGTACTTC. Amino acids: CASSFGGLETQYF.

V is TRBV18 and J is TRBJ2-7, with 7 bases lining up with TRBD1. Losses at the gene ends were 5 bases for V and 5 bases for J; bases not matched to a gene: 6. The CDR3 is 13 amino acids. Germline CDR1 and CDR2: KGHSH and LQKENI. CDR3 sequence: CASSEGTVDEQYV. The CDR3 coding sequence is TGTGCCAGCTCAGAAGGGACAGTGGACGAGCAGTACGTC.

The rearrangement links TRBV6-5 to TRBJ2-1; 7 nucleotides line up with TRBD1. There are 16 residues in the CDR3. The trim removed 0 bases at V and 2 bases at J, leaving 4 bases unmatched. Germline V gene lookup returns CDR1 MNHEY and CDR2 SVGAGI. CDR3 nucleotides: TGTGCCAGCAGTTACTCGGGGACAGCGCCCTACAATGAGCAGTTCTTC. It encodes CASSYSGTAPYNEQFF.

This clone was seen a single time. The chain recombines TRBV4-2 with TRBJ1-5; 8 nucleotides line up with TRBD1. Trimming at V came to 1 base and at J to 0 bases, leaving 2 bases not matched to a gene. Germline-derived CDR1 and CDR2 are LGHNA and YNFKEQ. The CDR3 is 16 amino acids. The CDR3 bases are TGTGCCAGCAGCCAAGGACAGGGGAATAGCAATCAGCCCCAGCATTTT. Amino acid sequence: CASSQGQGNSNQPQHF.

V usage is TRBV30 and J usage is TRBJ2-5, with D possibly being TRBD2 (6 bases). In germline, CDR1 is GTSNPN, CDR2 SVGIG (reference sequence). CDR3 length equals 17 residues. V lost 2 bases and J 2 bases, leaving 21 bases between the germline ends. The CDR3 protein is CAWSPGIAEWGQETQYF. The CDR3, as DNA: TGTGCCTGGAGTCCCGGGATAGCGGAGTGGGGGCAAGAGACCCAGTACTTC.

The chain combines TRBV7-9 with TRBJ2-2; D is unresolved. Germline-derived CDR1 and CDR2 are SEHNR and FQNEAQ (reference sequence). Trimming pared 8 bases from V and 6 bases from J, leaving 13 bases between. The CDR3 contains 13 residues. The CDR3 coding sequence is TGTGCCAGCCCGGGCCTTAGGTCCGGGGAGCTGTTTTTT. Its protein product is CASPGLRSGELFF.

In its sample, this clone was seen a few times. The J gene is TRBJ2-7, the V gene TRBV6-6; D gene uncertain. CDR3 length equals 11 residues. Trimming shortened V by 6 bases and J by 3 bases, and 6 bases separated the two germline ends. In germline, CDR1 is MNHNY, CDR2 SVGAGI (reference sequence). In DNA, the CDR3 is TGTGCCAGCAGCCAAAGCTACGAGCAGTACTTC. This gives the protein CASSQSYEQYF.

This clone was recorded a few times. The V gene is TRBV7-2, the J gene TRBJ2-3; D is undetermined. CDR1 and CDR2 from the germline V gene are SGHTA and FQGNSA. V lost 5 bases to trimming and J lost 3 bases, with 12 bases between them. The length of the CDR3 is 14 residues. The CDR3 DNA is TGTGCCAGCAGCCTTGCCTTGGGGACAGATACGCAGTATTTT. Translation gives CASSLALGTDTQYF.

This clone was counted only a few times. The V and J genes are TRBV19 and TRBJ1-1; D is uncertain. The CDR3 is made up of 12 amino acids. Germline lookup yields CDR1 LNHDA and CDR2 SQIVND (reference sequence). Trimming stripped 3 bases from V and 5 bases from J, with 7 bases between. The CDR3 DNA is TGTGCCAGTAGTATTGAATGGACTGAAGCTTTCTTT. Translation: CASSIEWTEAFF. The entire variable domain, with the rest obtained from reference TRBV19 and TRBJ1-1, is as follows: DGGITQSPKYLFRKEGQNVTLSCEQNLNHDAMYWYRQDPGQGLRLIYYSQIVNDFQKGDIAEGYSVSREKKESFPLTVTSAQKNPTAFYLCASSIEWTEAFFGQGTRLTVV.

V is TRBV7-2 and J is TRBJ1-6; D is perhaps TRBD1 (5 bases). Trimming left V 4 bases short and J 12 bases short, with 13 bases between. This CDR3 spans 13 amino acids. Germline CDR1 is SGHTA and CDR2 is FQGNSA. CDR3 bases: TGTGCCAGCAGCTCCCGGGACCGGGGACCCCTCCACTTT. This codes for CASSSRDRGPLHF.

This chain connects TRBV25-1 to TRBJ1-6, with TRBD1 matching over 8 bases. Unmatched junction bases numbered 16, after V lost 5 bases and J lost 10 bases. This CDR3 contains 17 residues. The V gene's germline CDR1 is MGHDK and CDR2 SYGVNS. The CDR3 region has the DNA TGTGCCAGCAGTAACCTACGGGACAGGCAACAACCATCACCCCTCCACTTT. Encoded protein: CASSNLRDRQQPSPLHF.

This clone was picked up a small number of times. Here the CDR3 DNA reads TGTGCCTGGACCCCGGACAGGGGCGACTATGGCTACACCTTC. As protein: CAWTPDRGDYGYTF. V and J are TRBV30 and TRBJ1-2; TRBD1 matches 9 bases. The V and J ends lost 4 bases and 3 bases, in that order; junction bases with no gene match: 6. The CDR3 runs to 14 residues. Germline loops: CDR1 GTSNPN, CDR2 SVGIG (reference sequence).

The chain carries TRBV7-9 and TRBJ1-4; no reliable D call. The germline gives CDR1 SEHNR, CDR2 FQNEAQ (reference sequence). The CDR3 spans 13 residues. The V end lost 0 bases, the J end lost 16 bases, and 15 bases lay between the germline ends. In DNA form, the CDR3 reads TGTGCCAGCAGCTTAGCAGGGTCCCGGATTCCGTTTTTT. As protein: CASSLAGSRIPFF.

This clone was detected a few times. The chain recombines TRBV29-1 with TRBJ2-7, with 7 bases identical to TRBD1. Germline CDR1 reads SQVTM; CDR2 reads ANQGSEA. V shed 4 bases, J shed 4 bases, and the junction held 4 bases outside the gene matches. The CDR3 consists of 12 residues. CDR3 bases: TGCAGCGTTGGACAGGGCAAATACGAGCAGTACTTC. It is translated as CSVGQGKYEQYF.

V gene TRBV4-3 combines with J gene TRBJ2-1, with a possible D match to TRBD2 (6 bases). From germline, CDR1 is LGHNA and CDR2 YSLEER. V lost 0 bases and J lost 6, with 15 bases in between. The CDR3 covers 16 residues. The CDR3, as DNA: TGCGCCAGCAGCCAAGAAGCTAGCGCTACATTCAATGAGCAGTTCTTC. This gives the protein CASSQEASATFNEQFF.

This clone was detected only a few times. The V gene is TRBV5-1, the J gene TRBJ1-2; D possibly corresponds to TRBD1 (6 bases). CDR3 length equals 13 residues. CDR1 is SGHRS and CDR2 is YFSETQ in the germline V gene. Trimming took 6 bases from V and 8 from J, leaving 17 bases between them. In nucleotides, the CDR3 is TGCGCCAGCACCTACTCGGGGGCGCCGGGCTACACCTTC. Its translation is CASTYSGAPGYTF.

This chain connects TRBV10-3 to TRBJ2-3; D unresolved. Trimming took 2 bases from V and 1 from J, leaving 13 bases between them. CDR1 is ENHRY and CDR2 is SYGVKD in the germline V gene. The CDR3 extends over 16 amino acids. The CDR3 is CAISERSTAGTDTQYF. CDR3 coding DNA: TGTGCCATCAGTGAGCGATCGACTGCGGGCACAGATACGCAGTATTTT.

This clone was counted a few times. This chain links TRBV29-1 with TRBJ2-1; D perhaps matches TRBD2 (5 bases). This CDR3 contains 15 residues. V lost 6 bases, J lost 3 bases, and 18 bases lay in between. CDR1 and CDR2 (germline): SQVTM, ANQGSEA. CDR3 sequence (DNA): TGCAGCGTGCCCGGGAACACACCTTTCTACAATGAGCAGTTCTTC. Protein sequence: CSVPGNTPFYNEQFF.

This clone was seen a handful of times. The J gene is TRBJ2-3, the V gene TRBV2; D tentatively fits TRBD1 or TRBD2 (6 bases each). From germline, CDR1 is SNHLY and CDR2 FYNNEI. CDR3 length equals 12 residues. V lost 7 bases and J 5 bases, leaving 10 bases between the germline ends. CDR3 DNA sequence: TGTGCCAGCAAGGGGGGCGAAGATACGCAGTATTTT. It codes for CASKGGEDTQYF.

V gene TRBV7-2 combines with J gene TRBJ1-5, with 7 bases fitting TRBD1. V was clipped by 2 bases and J by 5 bases; unmatched bases: 6. The CDR3 has 15 amino acids. Germline V lookup: CDR1 SGHTA, CDR2 FQGNSA. The chain's CDR3 is CASSLRQGGHQPQHF. For the CDR3, the DNA is TGTGCCAGCAGCTTAAGACAGGGTGGCCATCAGCCCCAGCATTTT.

The sample holds one count of this clone. The V and J genes are TRBV15 and TRBJ2-3, with 11 bases lining up with TRBD2. Germline V gene lookup returns CDR1 LNHNV and CDR2 YYDKDF (reference sequence). This CDR3 contains 15 residues. Unmatched junction bases numbered 9, after V lost 6 bases and J lost 7 bases. CDR3 amino acids: CATRNSGGAVYTQYF. For the CDR3, the DNA is TGTGCCACCAGAAATAGCGGGGGGGCGGTATATACGCAGTATTTT.

This clone appeared a few times. CDR3 in DNA: TGTGCCAGCTCACCGAGGATATCGAACACTGAAGCTTTCTTT. Translating gives CASSPRISNTEAFF. The chain combines TRBV18 with TRBJ1-1; D not resolved. The CDR3 runs to 14 residues. V gave up 3 bases and J gave up 1 base, with 9 bases separating them. Germline V gene data show CDR1 as KGHSH and CDR2 as LQKENI.

This clone was detected ten times or more. The chain is built from TRBV7-9 and TRBJ2-5; no clear D. Trimming left V 2 bases short and J 5 bases short, with 3 bases between. The CDR3 loop spans 11 amino acids. Germline V gene sequence: CDR1 SEHNR, CDR2 FQNEAQ (reference sequence). The CDR3 spells CASSLMETQYF. DNA of the CDR3: TGTGCCAGCAGCTTAATGGAGACCCAGTACTTC.

This clone was found once. This rearrangement joins TRBV29-1 to TRBJ1-1, with D maybe TRBD1 (5 bases). In germline, CDR1 is SQVTM, CDR2 ANQGSEA. The CDR3 covers 12 residues. Trimming took 4 bases from V and 5 from J, leaving 11 bases between them. CDR3 region: CSVVSEGTEAFF. CDR3 bases: TGCAGCGTTGTTTCAGAGGGGACTGAAGCTTTCTTT.

This clone has only a few counts. This specimen includes other DNA sequences encoding the same CDR3. The J gene is TRBJ2-5, the V gene TRBV15; D perhaps matches TRBD1 (5 bases). Per the germline V gene, CDR1 is LNHNV and CDR2 is YYDKDF (reference sequence). This CDR3 spans 14 amino acids. V was pared by 0 bases and J by 1 base, with 6 bases between. CDR3 protein: CATSRDRAQETQYF. The CDR3 DNA sequence: TGTGCCACCAGCAGAGACAGGGCCCAAGAGACCCAGTACTTC.

This clone was counted a few times. V usage is TRBV7-2 and J usage is TRBJ2-7; D remains ambiguous. This CDR3 region has 12 residues. The V end was cut by 5 bases, the J end by 3 bases, with 8 bases between. Germline-derived CDR1 and CDR2 are SGHTA and FQGNSA. The CDR3, as DNA: TGTGCCAGCAGCCCTAATAGCTACGAGCAGTACTTC. This sequence encodes CASSPNSYEQYF.

This chain links TRBV4-3 with TRBJ1-2; D not certain. The CDR3 extends over 16 amino acids. V was cut by 4 bases and J by 1 base, with 16 bases left in between. Germline assignment: CDR1 LGHNA and CDR2 YSLEER. The CDR3 here is CASSRDQSQFNYGYTF. CDR3 nucleotides: TGCGCCAGCAGCCGGGATCAGTCCCAATTTAACTATGGCTACACCTTC.

A few counts support this clone. The chain has TRBV7-2 and TRBJ1-1; tentatively, D is TRBD1 (6 bases). The V gene's germline CDR1 is SGHTA and CDR2 FQGNSA. The CDR3 has 15 residues. Deletions cut 2 bases from V and 1 base from J, with 11 bases between. This CDR3 is CASSLLGGPNTEAFF. CDR3 coding DNA: TGTGCCAGCAGCTTATTGGGGGGCCCGAACACTGAAGCTTTCTTT.

V usage is TRBV25-1 and J usage is TRBJ1-4; D is undetermined. CDR3 size: 16 residues. Germline assignment: CDR1 MGHDK and CDR2 SYGVNS. Trimming removed 2 bases at V and 3 bases at J, with 13 bases between. The CDR3 sequence is CASSEASGLANEKLFF. The CDR3 DNA sequence: TGTGCCAGCAGTGAAGCATCTGGGTTAGCTAATGAAAAACTGTTTTTT.

V is TRBV7-2 and J is TRBJ2-3; TRBD2 aligns across 13 bases. Trimming at V came to 4 bases and at J to 5 bases, leaving 3 bases not matched to a gene. The CDR3 consists of 15 residues. In germline, CDR1 is SGHTA, CDR2 FQGNSA. The CDR3: CASSSRLAGGDTQYF. The CDR3 DNA reads TGTGCCAGCAGCTCACGACTAGCGGGAGGAGATACGCAGTATTTT.

This clone was counted only a few times. The chain links TRBV15 to TRBJ2-1; 11 positions agree with TRBD2. CDR1 LNHNV and CDR2 YYDKDF come from the germline V gene (reference sequence). V shed 5 bases, J shed 12 bases, and the junction held 9 bases outside the gene matches. CDR3 size: 14 residues. In DNA form, the CDR3 reads TGTGCCACCAGCCTTAGCGGGGGGGAGAGGTGGCAGTTCTTC. The encoded protein is CATSLSGGERWQFF.